This TCR beta chain was found in a study of molecular identifiers for immune sequencing clone quantification (dated by TCRdb to the late 2010s). Study-level background: In a replicate experiment, RNA from around 20,000 or 100,000 naive CD8 T cells was split into five aliquots, four of which were sequenced. CD8 T cells were used in a methods study to benchmark molecular-identifier clustering-based TCR repertoire sequencing (MIDCIRS) and TCR RNA copy counting.

Concerning this clonotype: The specificity of this receptor is unknown. Base qualities are not recorded, but no much larger clone differs from it by a single base.

What the authors observed across the whole study: The naive libraries included spiked-in Jurkat TCR RNA (10 copies' worth), and this RNA is not part of the donor repertoire. The sizes of highly expanded clones could end up underestimated when identical TCR molecules share a barcode. When barcode sub-clustering was left out, chimeric consensus sequences inflated TCR diversity, with chimeras reaching as high as 47%. In CMV-specific effector cells, over 97% of molecules were held by clones above 20 RNA copies, whereas under 1% of molecules were held by such clones in naive cells. Spiked-in Jurkat TCR RNA equal to a single cell's worth was reported to be detectable even within 1,100,000 naive CD8 T cells. Approximately 3.3 recovered TCR RNA copies per cell were obtained by modeling, versus about 9.7 by digital PCR, implying a capture efficiency of 25% to 30%.

Naive CD8 T cell libraries were made from around 18,000 to 910,000 sorted cells using 10%, 30% or 50% of purified RNA. Naive CD8 T cells were FACS-sorted as CD8+CD4-CCR7+CD45RA+ on a BD FACSAria II into RLT Plus buffer. Nine to eleven TCR copies' worth of Jurkat RNA were spiked into roughly 17,000-1,100,000 naive CD8 T cell samples to test detection sensitivity. Enrichment of CD8 T cells was done with RosetteSep CD8+ T Cell Enrichment Cocktail plus Ficoll-Paque, and ACK red cell lysis came afterward. CDR1 and CDR2, per the germline V gene (reference sequence), are LGHDT and YNNKEL. V loses 10 bases of germline sequence and J loses 3 bases, and the interval between the two ends is 9 bases. Spanning cysteine to phenylalanine, the CDR3 consists of 12 amino acids. Here the CDR3 DNA is all that survives: 36 bases in frame from base 1. Library generation was performed with PCR. The sequencer was a NextSeq 500. Bulk TCR libraries were prepared as previously described, using TCR primers listed in Table S5. Total RNA was purified with the Qiagen AllPrep DNA/RNA kit. Before analysis, reads from multiple sequencing runs of the same library were pooled. In the paper's pipeline: Reads were retained only if their TCR constant sequence matched exactly, and those retained reads were trimmed to 150 nt and grouped according to their 12-nt molecular barcodes. Reads within each barcode group were sub-clustered using a 15% Levenshtein threshold, and quality-weighted consensus sequences were constructed for each RNA molecule. Non-functional sequences were removed, as were lower-count sequences one edit away from another. On the basis of fitting two negative binomial distributions, barcode sub-clusters with fewer than 20% of the maximum read count were discarded. TCRdb took the public reads, trimmed them with fastp at Q25, ran MiXCR for clone calling and kept in-frame beta chains. Every CDR3 protein is listed once, alongside the most common genes and DNA of its rows. The V and J calls were determined by TCRdb, not by the authors. The sample table shows a few hundred thousand distinct CDR3 sequences, and 24% are seen once. Around 0.76% of the sample rests with the top ten.

This chain joins TRBV3-1 to TRBJ2-2; no D gene call is confident. This clonotype was obtained from a human donor in good health. Some libraries in this study had Jurkat cell RNA spiked in. The sample comprised naive CD8+ T cells from blood, with Jurkat cell RNA spiked in. The sample's cell subset or site, from its label and the paper: FACS-sorted CD8+CD4-CCR7+CD45RA+ naive T cells. The nucleotides read TGTGCCACCACTGGGGACACCGGGGAGCTGTTTTTT. Translation gives CATTGDTGELFF.